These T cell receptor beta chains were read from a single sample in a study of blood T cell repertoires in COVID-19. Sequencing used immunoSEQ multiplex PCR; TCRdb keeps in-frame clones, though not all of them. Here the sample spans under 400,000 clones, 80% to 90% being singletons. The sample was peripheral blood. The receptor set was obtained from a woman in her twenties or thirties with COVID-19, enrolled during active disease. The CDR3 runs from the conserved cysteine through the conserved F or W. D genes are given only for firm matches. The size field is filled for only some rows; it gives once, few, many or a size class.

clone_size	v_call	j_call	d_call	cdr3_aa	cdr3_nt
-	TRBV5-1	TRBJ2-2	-	CASSLVAGTGELFF	TGCGCCAGCAGCTTGGTCGCGGGCACCGGGGAGCTGTTTTTT
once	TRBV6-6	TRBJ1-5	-	CASSYDQGGNQPQHF	TGTGCCAGCAGTTACGACCAAGGGGGCAATCAGCCCCAGCATTTT
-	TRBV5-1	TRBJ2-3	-	CASSLALYGGSTSTDTQYF	TGCGCCAGCAGCTTGGCCTTGTATGGGGGGAGCACTAGCACAGATACGCAGTATTTT
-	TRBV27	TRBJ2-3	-	CASSLNRLGTDTQYF	TGTGCCAGCAGTTTAAATAGGCTAGGCACAGATACGCAGTATTTT
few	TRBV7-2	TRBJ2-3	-	CASSLVATYTDTQYF	TGTGCCAGCAGCTTAGTAGCTACCTACACAGATACGCAGTATTTT
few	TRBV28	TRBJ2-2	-	CASSFNWRLSGELFF	TGTGCCAGCAGTTTTAACTGGAGACTAAGCGGGGAGCTGTTTTTT
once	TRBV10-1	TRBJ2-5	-	CASSESKGHQETQYF	TGCGCCAGCAGTGAGTCGAAGGGACATCAAGAGACCCAGTACTTC
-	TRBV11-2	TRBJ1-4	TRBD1	CASSLGTGGSEKLFF	TGTGCCAGCAGCTTAGGGACAGGGGGCAGTGAAAAACTGTTTTTT
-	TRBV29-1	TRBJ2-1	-	CSVGRSSYNEQFF	TGCAGCGTGGGGAGGAGCTCCTACAATGAGCAGTTCTTC
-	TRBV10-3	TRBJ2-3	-	CAISAASSTDTQYF	TGTGCCATCAGTGCAGCGTCTAGCACAGATACGCAGTATTTT
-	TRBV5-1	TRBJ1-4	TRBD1	CASSHPGQGDEKLFF	TGCGCCAGCAGCCATCCGGGACAGGGGGATGAAAAACTGTTTTTT
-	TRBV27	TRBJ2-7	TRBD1	CATPRDRDLARATYEQYF	TGTGCCACCCCCCGGGACAGGGACCTCGCCAGGGCGACCTACGAGCAGTACTTC
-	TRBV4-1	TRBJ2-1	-	CASSHYNSYNEQFF	TGCGCCAGCAGCCACTATAACTCCTACAATGAGCAGTTCTTC
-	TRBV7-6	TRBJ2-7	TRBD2	CASSVLAEAGGEQYF	TGTGCCAGCAGCGTACTAGCGGAGGCGGGGGGGGAGCAGTACTTC
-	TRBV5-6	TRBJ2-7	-	CASSRVPFNYEQYF	TGTGCCAGCAGCCGAGTCCCGTTTAATTACGAGCAGTACTTC
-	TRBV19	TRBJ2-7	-	CASSQGGPMDEQYF	TGTGCCAGTAGTCAGGGTGGCCCCATGGACGAGCAGTACTTC
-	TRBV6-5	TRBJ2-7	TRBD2	CASRTSGGSYEQYF	TGTGCCAGCAGGACTAGCGGGGGGTCCTACGAGCAGTACTTC
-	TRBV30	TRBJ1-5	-	CAWSSGADPPQHF	TGTGCCTGGAGTTCAGGGGCTGATCCGCCCCAGCATTTT
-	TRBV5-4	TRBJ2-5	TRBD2	CASSSQREVGETQYF	TGTGCCAGCAGCTCTCAGCGGGAGGTGGGAGAGACCCAGTACTTC
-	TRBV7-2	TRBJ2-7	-	CASSLEGRVRTEQYF	TGTGCCAGCAGCTTAGAAGGCAGGGTACGGACCGAGCAGTACTTC
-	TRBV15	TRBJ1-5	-	CATSRGQGYNQPQHF	TGTGCCACCAGCAGAGGCCAGGGGTACAATCAGCCCCAGCATTTT
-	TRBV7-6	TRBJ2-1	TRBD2	CASSSGLAGSSYNEQFF	TGTGCCAGCAGCTCGGGACTAGCGGGTAGCTCCTACAATGAGCAGTTCTTC
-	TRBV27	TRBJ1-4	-	CATGRGFDEKLFF	TGTGCCACTGGAAGGGGGTTTGATGAAAAACTGTTTTTT
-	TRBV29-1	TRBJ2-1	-	CSVEPRDNEQFF	TGCAGCGTTGAACCGCGGGACAATGAGCAGTTCTTC
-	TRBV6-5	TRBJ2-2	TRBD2	CASSYALAGGTGELFF	TGTGCCAGCAGTTACGCGTTAGCGGGAGGCACCGGGGAGCTGTTTTTT
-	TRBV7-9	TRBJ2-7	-	CASSPVSTGTYEQYF	TGTGCCAGCAGCCCAGTCAGCACAGGCACCTACGAGCAGTACTTC
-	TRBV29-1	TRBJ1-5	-	CSVVWGVGQPQHF	TGCAGCGTTGTTTGGGGGGTCGGTCAGCCCCAGCATTTT
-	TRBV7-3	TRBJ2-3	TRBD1	CASSLTLKGATDTQYF	TGTGCCAGCAGCTTAACTTTGAAGGGGGCCACAGATACGCAGTATTTT
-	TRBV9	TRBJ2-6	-	CASSVTGANVLTF	TGTGCCAGCAGCGTTACTGGGGCCAACGTCCTGACTTTC
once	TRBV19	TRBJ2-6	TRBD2	CASTLTSGRAYGANVLTF	TGTGCCAGTACCCTGACTAGCGGGAGGGCCTACGGGGCCAACGTCCTGACTTTC
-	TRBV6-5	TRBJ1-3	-	CASSYSGGAGNTIYF	TGTGCCAGCAGTTACTCGGGAGGAGCTGGAAACACCATATATTTT
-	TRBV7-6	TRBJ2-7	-	CASSQTGYEQYF	TGTGCCAGCAGCCAGACGGGCTACGAGCAGTACTTC
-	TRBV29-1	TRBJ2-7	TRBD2	CSVTSGRPNPYEQYF	TGCAGCGTCACTAGCGGGAGGCCCAATCCCTACGAGCAGTACTTC
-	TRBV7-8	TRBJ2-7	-	CASSLRLGSAYEQYF	TGTGCCAGCAGCTTAAGACTCGGGTCAGCCTACGAGCAGTACTTC
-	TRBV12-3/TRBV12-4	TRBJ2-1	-	CASSPGLLRRFF	TGTGCCAGCAGTCCGGGACTCCTACGGCGGTTCTTC
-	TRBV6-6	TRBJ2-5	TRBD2	CASSFRTSGGETQYF	TGTGCCAGCAGTTTCCGGACTAGCGGGGGAGAGACCCAGTACTTC
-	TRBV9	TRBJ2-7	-	CASSPLGGGYEQYF	TGTGCCAGCAGCCCTCTAGGGGGGGGCTACGAGCAGTACTTC
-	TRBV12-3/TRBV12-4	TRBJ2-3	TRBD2	CASSTQLARQYF	TGTGCCAGCAGTACCCAACTAGCGAGGCAGTATTTT